The 30 T cell receptor beta chains presented below share a single source sample, sequenced in a study of patients and donors after allogeneic stem cell transplantation. TCRdb fed the RT-PCR reads into MiXCR, producing one record per CDR3 protein. The sample lists 70,000 or so distinct CDR3 sequences; approximately 25% were seen once. The source material was blood, either unsorted or a sorted T cell fraction (not recorded which). All receptors come from a human donor who was either an allogeneic HSCT recipient or a stem cell or donor lymphocyte infusion donor (not recorded which). It is not recorded whose cells these are; they may come from a transplant donor.

This clonotype has more than one count but fewer than ten. This chain joins TRBV12-5 and TRBJ1-3; the match to TRBD1 covers 7 bases. V trimming: 4 bases; J trimming: 3 bases; junction bases outside the gene matches: 3. Per the germline V gene, CDR1 is LGHNT and CDR2 is FRNRAP. This CDR3 spans 14 amino acids. The chain's CDR3 is CASGSGTVGNTIYF. The CDR3 bases are TGTGCTAGTGGTTCCGGGACAGTTGGAAACACCATATATTTT.

This chain's CDR3 is CASSRTVVAGANVLTF. The CDR3 DNA follows: TGTGCCAGCAGCAGGACAGTCGTTGCTGGGGCCAACGTCCTGACTTTC. The chain employs TRBV7-9 and TRBJ2-6; TRBD1 is a possible D gene (6 bases). V lost 5 bases to trimming and J lost 2 bases, with 13 bases between them. This CDR3 has 16 amino acids. Germline CDR1 reads SEHNR; CDR2 reads FQNEAQ (reference sequence).

This clonotype showed up just a few times. The V gene is TRBV5-1, the J gene TRBJ1-4; D not certain. The germline gives CDR1 SGHRS, CDR2 YFSETQ. V was pared by 2 bases and J by 7 bases, with 12 bases between. This CDR3 region has 14 residues. Written as DNA, the CDR3 is TGCGCCAGCAGCTTTGACTCCATGGGTGAAAAACTGTTTTTT. Translated, it gives CASSFDSMGEKLFF. Full variable domain (outside the CDR3, taken from reference TRBV5-1 and TRBJ1-4): KAGVTQTPRYLIKTRGQQVTLSCSPISGHRSVSWYQQTPGQGLQFLFEYFSETQRNKGNFPGRFSGRQFSNSRSEMNVSTLELGDSALYLCASSFDSMGEKLFFGSGTQLSVL.

The gene calls are TRBV6-6 and TRBJ2-3; D gene unclear. This CDR3 comprises 13 residues. The germline V and J ends were trimmed by 6 bases and 5 bases, with 12 bases remaining between them. The V gene's germline CDR1 is MNHNY and CDR2 SVGAGI (reference sequence). This chain's CDR3 is CASSITLGDTQYF. The CDR3 nucleotides are TGTGCCAGCAGCATCACTTTGGGAGATACGCAGTATTTT.

The chain combines TRBV27 with TRBJ1-2; TRBD1 might be the D (5 bases). Germline CDR1 MNHEY, CDR2 SMNVEV (reference sequence). V was shortened by 0 bases and J by 3 bases, with 11 bases between the two germline ends. The CDR3 is 15 amino acids. CDR3 amino acids: CASSLSTDSYYGYTF. The CDR3 DNA follows: TGTGCCAGCAGTTTATCGACCGACAGTTACTATGGCTACACCTTC.

The chain is built from TRBV20-1 and TRBJ2-1, with a weak D call TRBD1 (5 bases). The CDR3 contains 11 residues. Germline CDR1 reads DFQATT; CDR2 reads SNEGSKA (reference sequence). Trimming removed 1 base at V and 14 bases at J, with 12 bases between. CDR3 nucleotides: TGCAGTGCTAGAGGGGGCAGAGTCGAGTTCTTC. Its translation is CSARGGRVEFF.

This chain links TRBV3-1 with TRBJ1-2; D may be TRBD1 (6 bases). Germline V gives CDR1 LGHDT, CDR2 YNNKEL (reference sequence). V lost 0 bases, J lost 6 bases, and 11 bases lay in between. The CDR3 totals 14 residues. The CDR3 bases are TGTGCCAGCAGCCAAGAAGGCAGGGGTGATGGCTACACCTTC. Translating it yields CASSQEGRGDGYTF.

This clonotype showed up many times. The chain links TRBV15 to TRBJ1-1; maybe TRBD1 (5 bases). V shed 5 bases and J shed 0 bases, with 7 bases lying between them. Looked up from germline, CDR1 is LNHNV and CDR2 is YYDKDF (reference sequence). The CDR3 loop spans 13 amino acids. The CDR3 DNA is TGTGCCACCAGCGGGGGATTGAACACTGAAGCTTTCTTT. Its protein is CATSGGLNTEAFF. The entire variable domain, with the rest obtained from reference TRBV15 and TRBJ1-1, is as follows: DAMVIQNPRYQVTQFGKPVTLSCSQTLNHNVMYWYQQKSSQAPKLLFHYYDKDFNNEADTPDNFQSRRPNTSFCFLDIRSPGLGDTAMYLCATSGGLNTEAFFGQGTRLTVV.

The V gene is TRBV5-6, the J gene TRBJ1-2; possibly TRBD1 for D (5 bases). Germline V gene data show CDR1 as SGHDT and CDR2 as YYEEEE. CDR3 size: 13 residues. Trimming took 4 bases from V and 5 from J, leaving 12 bases between them. CDR3 DNA sequence: TGTGCCAGCAGCCTAACACAGGAGTATGGCTACACCTTC. It encodes CASSLTQEYGYTF.

The V call is TRBV5-1, the J call TRBJ1-4, with no clear D. The ends were cut back, 0 bases at V and 8 bases at J, with 17 bases in the middle. The CDR3 length is 16 residues. CDR1 and CDR2 (germline): SGHRS, YFSETQ. For the CDR3, the DNA is TGCGCCAGCAGCTTGGCCGAACCGGGTGGTGGAGAAAAACTGTTTTTT. Translation: CASSLAEPGGGEKLFF.

This clonotype was seen a few times. The chain links TRBV7-9 to TRBJ2-1, with D uncertain. This CDR3 is 16 amino acids long. V was shortened by 4 bases and J by 0 bases, with 13 bases between the two germline ends. The germline gives CDR1 SEHNR, CDR2 FQNEAQ (reference sequence). The CDR3 DNA sequence: TGTGCCAGCAGCTCTCAGACGGCTAGCTCCTACAATGAGCAGTTCTTC. Translation: CASSSQTASSYNEQFF.

The rearrangement uses TRBV18 and TRBJ2-1, with D tentatively TRBD1 (6 bases). In germline, CDR1 is KGHSH, CDR2 LQKENI. The CDR3 runs 18 residues. V was trimmed by 0 bases and J by 1 base, leaving 16 bases between them. The CDR3 loop reads CASSPPAGVGVSYNEQFF. For the CDR3, the DNA is TGTGCCAGCTCACCACCGGCAGGGGTGGGAGTATCCTACAATGAGCAGTTCTTC.

This clonotype occurred many times. The V gene is TRBV29-1, the J gene TRBJ1-1; D is ambiguous. Germline CDR1 is SQVTM and CDR2 is ANQGSEA. The CDR3 covers 12 residues. Between the trimmed V and J ends, which lost 7 bases and 1 base, there was a span of 10 bases. The chain's CDR3 is CSGAYWNTEAFF. For the CDR3, the DNA is TGCAGCGGGGCCTATTGGAACACTGAAGCTTTCTTT.

The rearrangement links TRBV12-3 or TRBV12-4 to TRBJ2-7; a possible D gene is TRBD1 (6 bases). The CDR3 extends over 13 amino acids. V was shortened by 4 bases and J by 2 bases, with 9 bases between the two germline ends. The DNA for the CDR3 is TGTGCCAGCAGTTGGACAGCCCCCTACGAGCAGTACTTC. Encoded protein: CASSWTAPYEQYF.

The sample holds a few counts of this clonotype. V is TRBV11-3 and J is TRBJ1-1, with 7 bases aligning to TRBD1. This CDR3 spans 14 amino acids. V shed 5 bases, J shed 5 bases, and the junction held 8 bases outside the gene matches. In germline, CDR1 is SGHNT, CDR2 YENEEA. CDR3 sequence reads: CASSRTGPETEAFF. The DNA of the CDR3 is TGTGCCAGCAGCCGGACAGGACCCGAGACTGAAGCTTTCTTT.

This clonotype was seen a handful of times. The V and J genes are TRBV12-3 or TRBV12-4 and TRBJ1-4; 7 positions match TRBD1. The CDR3 contains 15 residues. V lost 5 bases and J lost 4; bases outside the gene matches: 7. CDR3 residues: CASSPGQSLNEKLFF. The CDR3 coding sequence is TGTGCCAGCAGTCCGGGACAGTCACTTAATGAAAAACTGTTTTTT.

The chain recombines TRBV7-2 with TRBJ2-1; D remains unclear. Per the germline V gene, CDR1 is SGHTA and CDR2 is FQGNSA. Trimming stripped 4 bases from V and 5 bases from J, with 18 bases between. The CDR3 spans 16 residues. CDR3 residues: CASSSTIWMADNEQFF. As DNA, the CDR3 is TGTGCCAGCAGCTCTACTATATGGATGGCCGACAATGAGCAGTTCTTC.

This clonotype occurred many times. The chain uses TRBV18 and TRBJ1-6; 8 bases align to TRBD1. The germline V gene has CDR1 KGHSH and CDR2 LQKENI. Trimming at V came to 3 bases and at J to 9 bases, leaving 4 bases not matched to a gene. The CDR3 extends over 14 amino acids. For the CDR3, the DNA is TGTGCCAGCTCACCCTCAGGGGGCGGTTCACCCCTCCACTTT. Translated: CASSPSGGGSPLHF.

The chain couples TRBV5-8 to TRBJ1-3; no clear D. Germline CDR1 and CDR2: SGHTS and YDEGEE. V lost 2 bases to trimming and J lost 0 bases, with 9 bases between them. The CDR3 is 15 amino acids. The CDR3: CASSLGSSSGNTIYF. In DNA form, the CDR3 reads TGTGCCAGCAGCTTAGGCAGCAGCTCTGGAAACACCATATATTTT.

This clonotype has just a few counts. The chain employs TRBV7-8 and TRBJ1-5, with D uncertain. CDR1 SGHVS and CDR2 FQNEAQ come from the germline V gene. Between the trimmed V and J ends, which lost 4 bases and 6 bases, there was a span of 10 bases. CDR3 size: 13 residues. CDR3 coding DNA: TGTGCCAGCAGCTACCTGACATCTCAGCCCCAGCATTTT. Its protein is CASSYLTSQPQHF. Combining the CDR3 with reference TRBV7-8 and TRBJ1-5 gives the whole variable domain GAGVSQSPRYKVAKRGQDVALRCDPISGHVSLFWYQQALGQGPEFLTYFQNEAQLDKSGLPSDRFFAERPEGSVSTLKIQRTQQEDSAVYLCASSYLTSQPQHFGDGTRLSIL.

There are many counts of this clonotype. The J gene is TRBJ2-3, the V gene TRBV6-5; 11 positions agree with TRBD2. Germline V gene data show CDR1 as MNHEY and CDR2 as SVGAGI. CDR3 length: 17 amino acids. V gave up 6 bases and J gave up 1 base; unmatched junction bases: 9. The CDR3: CASSPYYSGGGTDTQYF. CDR3 nucleotides: TGTGCCAGCAGCCCCTACTATAGCGGGGGGGGCACAGATACGCAGTATTTT.

The chain joins TRBV6-2 or TRBV6-3 to TRBJ1-5, with TRBD1 identical over 7 bases. Per germline, CDR1 MNHEY and CDR2 SVGEGT. The CDR3 runs to 13 residues. V trimming: 9 bases; J trimming: 6 bases; junction bases outside the gene matches: 8. This CDR3 reads CASQQGFGQPQHF. The CDR3 coding sequence is TGTGCCAGTCAACAGGGGTTTGGTCAGCCCCAGCATTTT.

This clonotype was found a few times. This chain uses TRBV20-1 with TRBJ1-1; D gene ambiguous. In germline, CDR1 is DFQATT, CDR2 SNEGSKA (reference sequence). Trimming cost V 6 bases and J 3 bases, with 26 bases left between them. The CDR3 length is 17 residues. CDR3 protein: CSAMGSAALFKDTEAFF. The CDR3 bases are TGCAGTGCGATGGGGTCGGCCGCTCTTTTTAAGGACACTGAAGCTTTCTTT.

This clonotype was seen a few times. The chain links TRBV6-5 to TRBJ1-2, with 11 nucleotides matching TRBD1. The CDR3 is made up of 18 amino acids. Germline trimming cut 2 bases from V and 4 bases from J; bases unmatched to any gene: 12. The germline CDR1 and CDR2 sequences are MNHEY and SVGAGI. This CDR3 is CASSYTRRGQGVGYGYTF. The CDR3 DNA is TGTGCCAGCAGTTACACTAGGAGGGGACAGGGGGTTGGCTATGGCTACACCTTC.

This chain connects TRBV12-3 or TRBV12-4 to TRBJ1-4; 7 positions agree with TRBD1. There are 15 residues in the CDR3. The junction had 8 bases not matched to a gene; V was cut back by 5 bases and J by 5 bases. The CDR3 DNA follows: TGTGCCAGCAGTCCATCCGGGACAGAAAATGAAAAACTGTTTTTT. Protein: CASSPSGTENEKLFF.

This chain uses TRBV5-5 with TRBJ2-7; the D is unclear. This CDR3 has 12 residues. Germline CDR1 reads SGHKS; CDR2 reads YYEKEE (reference sequence). The V and J ends lost 4 bases and 1 base respectively, with 6 bases between them. CDR3 amino acids: CASSPRSYEQYF. DNA of the CDR3: TGTGCCAGCAGCCCAAGATCCTACGAGCAGTACTTC.

The V and J genes are TRBV20-1 and TRBJ2-7; TRBD1 agrees at 8 bases. CDR1 is DFQATT and CDR2 is SNEGSKA in the germline V gene (reference sequence). The V and J ends lost 0 bases and 6 bases, in that order; junction bases with no gene match: 10. This CDR3 comprises 15 residues. The CDR3 DNA follows: TGCAGTGCTAGAGATCTAAACGGACAGGGAACCGAGCAGTACTTC. Translating gives CSARDLNGQGTEQYF.

The J gene is TRBJ2-3, the V gene TRBV5-1; TRBD1 matches at 8 bases. The CDR3 consists of 13 residues. Germline V gives CDR1 SGHRS, CDR2 YFSETQ. The trim removed 4 bases at V and 8 bases at J, leaving 6 bases unmatched. The CDR3 sequence: CASSPGTGGTQYF. The CDR3 DNA reads TGCGCCAGCAGCCCCGGGACAGGAGGTACGCAGTATTTT. Variable domain in full (rest from reference TRBV5-1 and TRBJ2-3): KAGVTQTPRYLIKTRGQQVTLSCSPISGHRSVSWYQQTPGQGLQFLFEYFSETQRNKGNFPGRFSGRQFSNSRSEMNVSTLELGDSALYLCASSPGTGGTQYFGPGTRLTVL.

This clonotype showed up just a few times. The genes are TRBV12-3 or TRBV12-4 and TRBJ1-2; D is undetermined. V lost 5 bases and J lost 6, with 22 bases in between. The CDR3 has 16 residues. CDR3 amino acids: CASSPNPLGGWHGYTF. For the CDR3, the DNA is TGTGCCAGCAGTCCAAACCCACTCGGAGGATGGCATGGCTACACCTTC.

J is TRBJ1-3 and V is TRBV3-1; D uncertain. Germline V CDR1 and CDR2: LGHDT, YNNKEL (reference sequence). Trimming cost V 0 bases and J 1 base, with 1 base left between them. The CDR3 contains 13 residues. CDR3 residues: CASSQESGNTIYF. The CDR3 region has the DNA TGTGCCAGCAGCCAAGAGTCTGGAAACACCATATATTTT.